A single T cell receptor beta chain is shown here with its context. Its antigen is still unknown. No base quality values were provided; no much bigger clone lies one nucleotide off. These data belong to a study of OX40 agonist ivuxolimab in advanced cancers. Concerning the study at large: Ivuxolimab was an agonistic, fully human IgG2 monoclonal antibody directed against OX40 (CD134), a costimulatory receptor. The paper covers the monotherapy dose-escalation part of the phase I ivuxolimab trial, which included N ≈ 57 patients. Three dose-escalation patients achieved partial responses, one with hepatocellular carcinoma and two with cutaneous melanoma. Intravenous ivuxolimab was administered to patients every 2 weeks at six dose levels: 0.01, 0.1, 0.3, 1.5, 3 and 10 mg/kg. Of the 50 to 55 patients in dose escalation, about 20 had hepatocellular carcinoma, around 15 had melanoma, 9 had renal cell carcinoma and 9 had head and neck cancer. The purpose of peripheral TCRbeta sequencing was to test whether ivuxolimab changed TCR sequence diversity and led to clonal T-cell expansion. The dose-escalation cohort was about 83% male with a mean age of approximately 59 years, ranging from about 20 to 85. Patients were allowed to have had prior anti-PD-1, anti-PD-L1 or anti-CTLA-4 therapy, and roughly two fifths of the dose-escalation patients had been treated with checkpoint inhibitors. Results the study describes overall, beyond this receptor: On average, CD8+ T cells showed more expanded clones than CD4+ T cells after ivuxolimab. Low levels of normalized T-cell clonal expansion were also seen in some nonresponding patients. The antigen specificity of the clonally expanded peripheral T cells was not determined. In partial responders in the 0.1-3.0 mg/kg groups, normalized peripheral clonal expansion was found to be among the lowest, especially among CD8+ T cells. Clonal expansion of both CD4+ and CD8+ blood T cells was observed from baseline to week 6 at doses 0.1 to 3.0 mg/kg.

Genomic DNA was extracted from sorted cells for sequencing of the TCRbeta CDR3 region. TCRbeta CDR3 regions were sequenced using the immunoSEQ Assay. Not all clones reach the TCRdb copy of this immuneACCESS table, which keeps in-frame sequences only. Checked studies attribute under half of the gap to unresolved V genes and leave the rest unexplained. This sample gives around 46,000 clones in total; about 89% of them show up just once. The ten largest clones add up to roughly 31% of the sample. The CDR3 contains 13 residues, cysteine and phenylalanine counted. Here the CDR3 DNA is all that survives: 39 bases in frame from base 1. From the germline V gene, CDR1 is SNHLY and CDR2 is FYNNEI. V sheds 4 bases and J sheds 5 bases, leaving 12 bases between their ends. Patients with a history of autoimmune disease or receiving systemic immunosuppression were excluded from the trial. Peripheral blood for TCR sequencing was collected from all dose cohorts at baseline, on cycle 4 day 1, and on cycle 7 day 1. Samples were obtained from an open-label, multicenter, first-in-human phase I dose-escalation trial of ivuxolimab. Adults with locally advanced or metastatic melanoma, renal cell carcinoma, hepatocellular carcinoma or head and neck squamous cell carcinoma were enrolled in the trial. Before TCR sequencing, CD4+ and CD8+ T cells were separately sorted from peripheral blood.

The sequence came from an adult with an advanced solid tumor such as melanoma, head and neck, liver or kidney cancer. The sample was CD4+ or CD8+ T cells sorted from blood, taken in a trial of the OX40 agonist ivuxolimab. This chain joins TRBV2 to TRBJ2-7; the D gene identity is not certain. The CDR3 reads CASSAWGEDEQYF. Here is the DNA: TGTGCCAGCAGTGCGTGGGGTGAGGACGAGCAGTACTTC.